This T cell receptor (beta chain) comes out of a study of blood T cells in healthy people across ages. Study observations and caveats: The fall in TCR beta diversity per million T cells was roughly linear with age.

Collection of roughly 9.8 milliliters of peripheral blood was performed for each donor. This clonotype was counted between two and nine times. As yet, its antigen is unknown. Then a second PCR, running about 6 to 12 cycles, was carried out with a sample-barcoded 5' primer and a J-beta primer mix. TCRdb called the 5' RACE reads again in MiXCR, with one record for every CDR3 protein. The data hold about 1 million distinct CDR3 sequences, with about 25% observed a single time. CDR1 and CDR2 (germline): SQVTM, ANQGSEA. The CDR3 is 14 amino acids. The V and J ends lost 4 bases and 0 bases respectively, with 10 bases between them. The same data also contributed to another study, on T cells of mothers and their children. That work states: In this cohort, donors were a few healthy Caucasian mothers plus their six children. Evidence of persistent microchimeric T cell clones was absent.

This clonotype originated in a girl aged 2 to 10 in good health. What was sequenced was blood. V usage is TRBV29-1 and J usage is TRBJ2-1; D is possibly TRBD2 (5 bases). CDR3 residues: CSVGWESSYNEQFF. CDR3 sequence (DNA): TGCAGCGTTGGGTGGGAGAGCTCCTACAATGAGCAGTTCTTC.